The 16 T cell receptor beta chains in this list originate from one sample, sequenced in a study of Ad26.COV2.S vaccination and SARS-CoV-2 variants. The repertoire was sequenced with immunoSEQ multiplex PCR; TCRdb's copy has only in-frame clones and lacks some. Here the sample spans under 300,000 clones, roughly 85% being singletons. Indicated treatment: about 20 received Ad26.COV2.S at low or high dose, single or two shots; several received placebo; per-sample allocation not given. Sampling took place 63 days after the first vaccine or placebo injection. Sequenced here: peripheral blood, sampled in a trial of Ad26.COV2.S vaccine versus placebo. The receptors come from a person between 18 and 65 years old who received the Ad26.COV2.S COVID-19 vaccine or a placebo.

This sequence joins TRBV5-1 and TRBJ2-2; possible D gene TRBD2, 6 bases. The V end was cut by 1 base, the J end by 8 bases, with 12 bases between. CDR1 is SGHRS, CDR2 YFSETQ, per germline. The CDR3 has 14 amino acids. CDR3 sequence: CASSLQTLAGELFF. The CDR3 DNA sequence: TGCGCCAGCAGCTTGCAGACCCTAGCGGGGGAGCTGTTTTTT.

The chain carries TRBV12-3 or TRBV12-4 and TRBJ1-5; D is perhaps TRBD1 (5 bases). The CDR3 spans 12 residues. Deletions cut 3 bases from V and 8 bases from J, with 8 bases between. CDR3 residues: CASSFGGEPQHF. The CDR3, as DNA: TGTGCCAGCAGTTTTGGGGGGGAGCCCCAGCATTTT.

V and J are TRBV7-2 and TRBJ1-3; D ambiguous. Germline V gene data show CDR1 as SGHTA and CDR2 as FQGNSA. V lost 0 bases to trimming and J lost 0 bases, with 9 bases between them. The CDR3 has 16 amino acids. The CDR3 DNA reads TGTGCCAGCAGCTTAGCGTACGGAATCTCTGGAAACACCATATATTTT. Its protein is CASSLAYGISGNTIYF.

This clone has only one observation. The V call is TRBV5-1, the J call TRBJ2-7; either TRBD1 or TRBD2 may fit D (5 bases each). Looked up from germline, CDR1 is SGHRS and CDR2 is YFSETQ. Trimming took off 2 bases at V and 2 bases at J, with 8 bases between the two ends. This CDR3 is built from 13 residues. In DNA, the CDR3 is TGCGCCAGCAGCTTAGGGGACCCCTACGAGCAGTACTTC. It yields the protein CASSLGDPYEQYF.

The chain carries TRBV6-6 and TRBJ2-3; D is undetermined. With 6 bases removed from V and 0 bases from J, the gap between germline ends came to 13 bases. The CDR3 loop spans 15 amino acids. CDR1 MNHNY and CDR2 SVGAGI come from the germline V gene (reference sequence). The CDR3 DNA reads TGTGCCAGCAGGCTACAGTCTTCTAGCACAGATACGCAGTATTTT. Translated, it gives CASRLQSSSTDTQYF.

The chain uses TRBV20-1 and TRBJ1-2, with D maybe TRBD1 (6 bases). The length of the CDR3 is 15 residues. The germline V gene encodes CDR1 DFQATT and CDR2 SNEGSKA (reference sequence). Trimming removed 4 bases from V and 0 bases from J, with 15 bases in between. CDR3 DNA sequence: TGCAGTGCTACTGACACAAGGGACACTAACTATGGCTACACCTTC. Translation gives CSATDTRDTNYGYTF.

This sequence joins TRBV24-1 and TRBJ2-3, with TRBD2 matching 10 bases. V shed 4 bases, J shed 6 bases, and the junction held 6 bases outside the gene matches. This CDR3 is 15 amino acids long. The germline V gene encodes CDR1 KGHDR and CDR2 SFDVKD. The CDR3 protein is CATSDPSGGADTQYF. The CDR3 nucleotides read TGTGCCACCAGTGACCCGAGCGGGGGGGCTGATACGCAGTATTTT.

Only one count was recorded for this clone. The chain uses TRBV2 and TRBJ2-2; D ambiguous. Germline V gives CDR1 SNHLY, CDR2 FYNNEI. This CDR3 is built from 14 residues. With 3 bases removed from V and 5 bases from J, the gap between germline ends came to 10 bases. CDR3 DNA sequence: TGTGCCAGCAGTGACCGAACCCGAACCGGGGAGCTGTTTTTT. This codes for CASSDRTRTGELFF.

The chain recombines TRBV7-8 with TRBJ1-4; D not certain. The V gene lost 0 bases and the J gene lost 5 bases, with 10 bases spanning the gap. Germline lookup yields CDR1 SGHVS and CDR2 FQNEAQ. The CDR3 runs 15 residues. The CDR3 nucleotides read TGTGCCAGCAGCTTAGCCGACACCCCCAATGAAAAACTGTTTTTT. Translation gives CASSLADTPNEKLFF.

The genes are TRBV5-1 and TRBJ2-3; TRBD1 is a possible D gene (5 bases). Trimming removed 6 bases at V and 0 bases at J, with 14 bases between. Germline-derived CDR1 and CDR2 are SGHRS and YFSETQ. This CDR3 is built from 15 residues. CDR3 protein: CASTQDRSSTDTQYF. The CDR3 region has the DNA TGCGCCAGCACACAGGACCGAAGTAGCACAGATACGCAGTATTTT.

The gene calls are TRBV6-4 and TRBJ2-3; 8 nucleotides agree with TRBD2. This CDR3 spans 15 amino acids. Germline CDR1 MRHNA, CDR2 SNTAGT. The J segment lost 0 bases and the V segment lost 4 bases, leaving 3 bases of the junction unmatched. CDR3 residues: CASSVSGASTDTQYF. CDR3 nucleotide sequence: TGTGCCAGCAGTGTTAGCGGGGCTAGCACAGATACGCAGTATTTT.

The V and J genes are TRBV7-3 and TRBJ1-6, with no clear D. CDR1 SGHTA and CDR2 FQGTGA come from the germline V gene. V was trimmed by 2 bases and J by 9 bases, leaving 8 bases between them. The CDR3 totals 13 residues. CDR3 protein: CASSLVGFSPLHF. CDR3 nucleotides: TGTGCCAGCAGCTTAGTGGGGTTTTCACCCCTCCACTTT.

The chain is built from TRBV9 and TRBJ1-5; TRBD1 might be the D (6 bases). The CDR3 contains 15 residues. Trimming cost V 4 bases and J 6 bases, with 17 bases left between them. Per the germline V gene, CDR1 is SGDLS and CDR2 is YYNGEE. CDR3 bases: TGTGCCAGCAGCCCCACCGGGGGGCCGGGTCAGCCCCAGCATTTT. Amino acid sequence: CASSPTGGPGQPQHF.

Details on this clone: Other nucleotide sequences in the sample specify the same CDR3. This CDR3 is CASSPPGTGDGYTF. The CDR3 bases are TGTGCCAGCTCACCCCCCGGGACAGGCGATGGCTACACCTTC. V gene TRBV18 combines with J gene TRBJ1-2; 8 nucleotides match TRBD1. Germline CDR1 is KGHSH and CDR2 is LQKENI. The CDR3 consists of 14 residues. Unmatched junction bases numbered 6, after V lost 3 bases and J lost 6 bases.

This chain links TRBV2 with TRBJ1-1, with TRBD1 matching over 7 bases. The CDR3 has 14 amino acids. J lost 5 bases, V lost 3 bases, and 6 bases had no gene match. Germline CDR1 and CDR2: SNHLY and FYNNEI. The CDR3 coding sequence is TGTGCCAGCAGTGATCAGACAGGGTTTACTGAAGCTTTCTTT. This encodes CASSDQTGFTEAFF.

This sequence joins TRBV7-2 and TRBJ2-2, with D possibly being TRBD2 (6 bases). In germline, CDR1 is SGHTA, CDR2 FQGNSA. The CDR3 is made up of 15 amino acids. V lost 5 bases to trimming and J lost 4 bases, with 14 bases between them. The CDR3 coding sequence is TGTGCCAGCAGCCCGGGACTTAGAGTCACCGGGGAGCTGTTTTTT. Protein sequence: CASSPGLRVTGELFF.